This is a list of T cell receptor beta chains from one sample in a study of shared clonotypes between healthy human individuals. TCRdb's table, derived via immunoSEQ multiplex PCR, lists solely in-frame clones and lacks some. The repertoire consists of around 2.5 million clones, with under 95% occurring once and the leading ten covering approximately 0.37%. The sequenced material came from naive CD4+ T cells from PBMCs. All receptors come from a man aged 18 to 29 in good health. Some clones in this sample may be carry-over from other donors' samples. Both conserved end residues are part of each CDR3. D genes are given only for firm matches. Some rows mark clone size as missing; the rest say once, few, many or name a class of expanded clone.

CDR3aa: CASSLREQYF; CDR3nt: TGTGCCAGCAGTTTGAGGGAGCAGTACTTC; v_gene: TRBV28; d_gene: .; abundance: .; j_gene: TRBJ2-5
CDR3aa: CASSQTRVYNEQFF; CDR3nt: TGTGCCAGCAGCCAGACTAGAGTCTACAATGAGCAGTTCTTC; v_gene: TRBV28; d_gene: .; abundance: .; j_gene: TRBJ2-1
CDR3aa: CASSERSTSGGSYEQYF; CDR3nt: TGTGCCAGCAGTGAAAGGTCAACTAGCGGGGGGAGCTACGAGCAGTACTTC; v_gene: TRBV6-1; d_gene: TRBD2; abundance: .; j_gene: TRBJ2-7
CDR3aa: CASSPDLYEQYF; CDR3nt: TGTGCCAGCTCACCAGACCTCTACGAGCAGTACTTC; v_gene: TRBV18; d_gene: .; abundance: .; j_gene: TRBJ2-7
CDR3aa: CASSYSNPGTGEQYF; CDR3nt: TGTGCCAGCAGTTACTCGAATCCAGGGACAGGCGAGCAGTACTTC; v_gene: TRBV6-5; d_gene: TRBD1; abundance: .; j_gene: TRBJ2-7
CDR3aa: CASSALGLAYEQYF; CDR3nt: TGTGCCAGCAGCGCTCTGGGACTAGCCTACGAGCAGTACTTC; v_gene: TRBV6-5; d_gene: TRBD2; abundance: .; j_gene: TRBJ2-7
CDR3aa: CASSLKPMGGENTEAFF; CDR3nt: TGTGCCAGCAGTCTAAAACCCATGGGCGGGGAAAACACTGAAGCTTTCTTT; v_gene: TRBV27; d_gene: .; abundance: .; j_gene: TRBJ1-1
CDR3aa: CSVDFLQTGELFF; CDR3nt: TGCAGCGTTGACTTCCTTCAAACCGGGGAGCTGTTTTTT; v_gene: TRBV29-1; d_gene: .; abundance: .; j_gene: TRBJ2-2
CDR3aa: CASERKLGLQETQYF; CDR3nt: TGTGCCAGCGAGCGAAAATTGGGACTGCAAGAGACCCAGTACTTC; v_gene: TRBV6-1; d_gene: .; abundance: .; j_gene: TRBJ2-5
CDR3aa: CASSLYGDRGGPYEQYF; CDR3nt: TGCGCCAGCAGCTTGTACGGGGACCGGGGAGGCCCCTACGAGCAGTACTTC; v_gene: TRBV5-1; d_gene: .; abundance: .; j_gene: TRBJ2-7
CDR3aa: CASNAETAANTGELFF; CDR3nt: TGTGCCAGCAATGCCGAGACGGCAGCGAACACCGGGGAGCTGTTTTTT; v_gene: TRBV6-4; d_gene: .; abundance: once; j_gene: TRBJ2-2
CDR3aa: CASSPRPGQGKFTDTQYF; CDR3nt: TGCGCCAGCAGCCCGCGACCAGGACAGGGAAAGTTCACAGATACGCAGTATTTT; v_gene: TRBV5-1; d_gene: TRBD1; abundance: .; j_gene: TRBJ2-3
CDR3aa: CASSGTGSNEKLFF; CDR3nt: TGCGCCAGCAGCGGCACAGGTAGTAATGAAAAACTGTTTTTT; v_gene: TRBV5-1; d_gene: .; abundance: .; j_gene: TRBJ1-4
CDR3aa: CASRLNTGELFF; CDR3nt: TGTGCCAGCAGACTGAACACCGGGGAGCTGTTTTTT; v_gene: TRBV6-6; d_gene: .; abundance: .; j_gene: TRBJ2-2
CDR3aa: CASSEQGITGELFF; CDR3nt: TGTGCCAGCAGTGAGCAGGGGATCACCGGGGAGCTGTTTTTT; v_gene: TRBV28; d_gene: .; abundance: .; j_gene: TRBJ2-2
CDR3aa: CASSGHRGRATNEKLFF; CDR3nt: TGTGCCAGTAGTGGACACAGGGGAAGGGCAACTAATGAAAAACTGTTTTTT; v_gene: TRBV19; d_gene: TRBD1; abundance: .; j_gene: TRBJ1-4
CDR3aa: CASSLNPSGTEAFF; CDR3nt: TGTGCCAGCAGTTTGAATCCCAGCGGCACTGAAGCTTTCTTT; v_gene: TRBV6-5; d_gene: .; abundance: .; j_gene: TRBJ1-1
CDR3aa: CASSQESGTGELFF; CDR3nt: TGTGCCAGCAGCCAAGAATCCGGGACCGGGGAGCTGTTTTTT; v_gene: TRBV4-2; d_gene: .; abundance: .; j_gene: TRBJ2-2
CDR3aa: CASSSGLEGYNEQFF; CDR3nt: TGTGCCAGCAGTTCGGGGCTTGAGGGGTACAATGAGCAGTTCTTC; v_gene: TRBV6-5; d_gene: .; abundance: .; j_gene: TRBJ2-1